Presented here are 26 T cell receptor beta chains from one specimen sequenced in a study of control samples from healthy donors and cancer patients. Profiled with immunoSEQ multiplex PCR; TCRdb holds only in-frame clones, not every one. The sample holds about 160,000 clones; around 90% are singletons and the top ten take approximately 12%. The specimen was blood. The receptors come from a man aged 30 to 45 in good health.

This chain joins TRBV28 and TRBJ2-7; tentative D call: TRBD2 (5 bases). Germline lookup yields CDR1 MDHEN and CDR2 SYDVKM. CDR3 length: 15 residues. Between the trimmed V and J ends, which lost 5 bases and 0 bases, there was a span of 14 bases. The CDR3 sequence is CASSLGAAGSYEQYF. CDR3 nucleotides: TGTGCCAGCAGTCTAGGAGCCGCGGGCTCCTACGAGCAGTACTTC.

CDR3 in DNA: TGTGCCAGCAGTTCTCCGGGAGGGGGATACGAGCAGTACTTC. This sequence encodes CASSSPGGGYEQYF. The gene calls are TRBV28 and TRBJ2-7; 8 bases agree with TRBD2. The germline V gene encodes CDR1 MDHEN and CDR2 SYDVKM. With V trimmed by 4 bases and J by 4 bases, 6 bases remained unmatched. This CDR3 spans 14 amino acids.

By frequency in the sample, this clone is medium-sized. This sequence joins TRBV19 and TRBJ1-2; D perhaps matches TRBD1 (5 bases). V lost 5 bases and J lost 8, with 18 bases in between. The CDR3 has 14 residues. The germline gives CDR1 LNHDA, CDR2 SQIVND (reference sequence). Here the CDR3 reads CASSYVAGFGGYTF. The CDR3 DNA follows: TGTGCCAGTAGTTATGTGGCAGGGTTCGGGGGCTACACCTTC.

This clone has a handful of counts. The chain couples TRBV20-1 to TRBJ1-1; no clear D. The germline V and J ends were trimmed by 3 bases and 2 bases, with 10 bases remaining between them. The length of the CDR3 is 13 residues. Per the germline V gene, CDR1 is DFQATT and CDR2 is SNEGSKA (reference sequence). The CDR3 coding sequence is TGCAGTGCTAGTAAACAGTTTAACACTGAAGCTTTCTTT. This sequence encodes CSASKQFNTEAFF.

The J gene is TRBJ2-1, the V gene TRBV2, with D tentatively TRBD1 or TRBD2 (5 bases each). Germline V gene sequence: CDR1 SNHLY, CDR2 FYNNEI. The CDR3 is made up of 14 amino acids. CDR3: CAIIPRDLYNEQFF. CDR3 nucleotides: TGTGCGATTATTCCCAGGGACCTTTACAATGAGCAGTTCTTC.

The genes are TRBV2 and TRBJ1-3; the D gene is possibly TRBD1 (6 bases). The CDR3 runs 15 residues. Germline lookup yields CDR1 SNHLY and CDR2 FYNNEI. V was trimmed by 3 bases and J by 5 bases, leaving 14 bases between them. This CDR3 reads CASSDGQFLRNTIYF. The CDR3 DNA is TGTGCCAGCAGTGACGGACAGTTCCTGAGAAACACCATATATTTT.

J is TRBJ1-1 and V is TRBV19; D is perhaps TRBD1 (6 bases). CDR3 length: 15 amino acids. Germline lookup yields CDR1 LNHDA and CDR2 SQIVND (reference sequence). V lost 0 bases and J 1 base, leaving 9 bases between the germline ends. For the CDR3, the DNA is TGTGCCAGTAGTATAGAAGACAGGCGGAACACTGAAGCTTTCTTT. It codes for CASSIEDRRNTEAFF.

This clone was detected once. The gene calls are TRBV6-5 and TRBJ2-3, with D tentatively TRBD2 (5 bases). CDR3 length equals 12 residues. The V end was cut by 7 bases, the J end by 5 bases, with 10 bases between. From germline, CDR1 is MNHEY and CDR2 SVGAGI. CDR3: CASTLEGDTQYF. The DNA of the CDR3 is TGTGCCAGCACTCTAGAGGGAGATACGCAGTATTTT.

J is TRBJ1-5 and V is TRBV28; 10 bases line up with TRBD1. J was trimmed by 1 base and V by 5 bases; bases with no gene match: 8. CDR3 size: 17 residues. The germline gives CDR1 MDHEN, CDR2 SYDVKM. The CDR3 region is CASSPSGTGVSNQPQHF. The DNA of the CDR3 is TGTGCCAGCAGTCCCTCCGGGACAGGGGTGAGCAATCAGCCCCAGCATTTT. The whole variable domain, filled in from reference TRBV28 and TRBJ1-5, reads DVKVTQSSRYLVKRTGEKVFLECVQDMDHENMFWYRQDPGLGLRLIYFSYDVKMKEKGDIPEGYSVSREKKERFSLILESASTNQTSMYLCASSPSGTGVSNQPQHFGDGTRLSIL.

The chain joins TRBV20-1 to TRBJ2-3; 10 bases are a match to TRBD2. V lost 3 bases, J lost 5 bases, and 5 bases stayed unmatched. Germline V gene lookup returns CDR1 DFQATT and CDR2 SNEGSKA (reference sequence). The CDR3 runs 14 residues. The CDR3 bases are TGCAGTGCTAGTCCTAGCGGGGGAGTAGATACGCAGTATTTT. This sequence encodes CSASPSGGVDTQYF.

The rearrangement joins TRBV19 to TRBJ1-2; D unresolved. The CDR3 runs 13 residues. Germline-derived CDR1 and CDR2 are LNHDA and SQIVND (reference sequence). V was clipped by 7 bases and J by 7 bases, with 16 bases between them. The CDR3 loop is CASNLEGSGGYTF. As DNA, the CDR3 is TGTGCCAGTAACCTCGAGGGATCGGGTGGCTACACCTTC.

This clone was seen at least ten times. V is TRBV1 and J is TRBJ2-7. TRBV1 is termed a pseudogene. The CDR3 runs to 16 residues. CDR3 region: CTSSQVGRGDHHEQYF. The CDR3 DNA is TGCACCAGCAGCCAAGTCGGTAGAGGGGATCACCACGAGCAGTACTTC.

This chain joins TRBV11-2 and TRBJ2-7; D not resolved. From germline, CDR1 is SGHAT and CDR2 FQNNGV. The CDR3 runs to 11 residues. V gave up 5 bases and J gave up 4 bases, with 6 bases separating them. CDR3 amino acids: CASSLWYEQYF. As DNA, the CDR3 is TGTGCCAGCAGCCTCTGGTACGAGCAGTACTTC.

A note on this clone: The sample holds other DNA sequences that translate to the same CDR3. The rearrangement joins TRBV3-1 (or the pseudogene TRBV3-2) to TRBJ2-5; no clear D. Trimming stripped 1 base from V and 4 bases from J, with 4 bases between. Germline CDR1 is LGHDT and CDR2 is YNNKEL (reference sequence). The CDR3 is made up of 12 amino acids. This chain's CDR3 is CASSQGLETQYF. The CDR3 coding sequence is TGTGCCAGCAGCCAAGGGCTAGAGACCCAGTACTTC.

The chain has TRBV6-5 and TRBJ1-6; 7 positions agree with TRBD1. The germline V gene encodes CDR1 MNHEY and CDR2 SVGAGI. CDR3 length equals 12 residues. With V trimmed by 6 bases and J by 14 bases, 7 bases remained unmatched. For the CDR3, the DNA is TGTGCCAGCAGAAATACAGGGGAATCCCTCCACTTT. Protein product: CASRNTGESLHF.

The count of this clone is one. This chain links TRBV9 with TRBJ1-1; unclear D gene. There are 16 residues in the CDR3. CDR1 and CDR2 from the germline V gene are SGDLS and YYNGEE. Between the trimmed V and J ends, which lost 0 bases and 1 base, there was a span of 13 bases. The CDR3 DNA reads as TGTGCCAGCAGCGTAGCTATGGGCCAGCCGAACACTGAAGCTTTCTTT. Translated, it gives CASSVAMGQPNTEAFF.

The chain joins TRBV6-5 to TRBJ2-7; the D gene could be TRBD1 or TRBD2 (5 bases each). The CDR3 sequence is 14 residues long. CDR1 MNHEY and CDR2 SVGAGI come from the germline V gene. With 6 bases removed from V and 4 bases from J, the gap between germline ends came to 16 bases. The CDR3 loop reads CASSYRDGLYEQYF. CDR3 in DNA: TGTGCCAGCAGCTACCGGGACGGATTATACGAGCAGTACTTC.

The chain recombines TRBV6-5 with TRBJ1-5, with D unclear. The V gene's germline CDR1 is MNHEY and CDR2 SVGAGI. V was shortened by 6 bases and J by 1 base, with 10 bases between the two germline ends. The CDR3 has 14 residues. In nucleotides, the CDR3 is TGTGCCAGCAGCCCCCACCGCAGCAATCAGCCCCAGCATTTT. This encodes CASSPHRSNQPQHF.

The chain has TRBV6-1 and TRBJ2-1, with D perhaps matching TRBD1 (6 bases). V gave up 1 base and J gave up 4 bases, with 11 bases separating them. CDR3 length: 15 amino acids. Germline V lookup: CDR1 MNHNS, CDR2 SASEGT. The DNA of the CDR3 is TGTGCCAGCAGTGAAGGGGGGCTGAATTACAATGAGCAGTTCTTC. As protein: CASSEGGLNYNEQFF.

The chain combines TRBV7-9 with TRBJ1-6; no reliable D call. The CDR3 runs 13 residues. CDR1 and CDR2 (germline): SEHNR, FQNEAQ (reference sequence). Trimming cost V 5 bases and J 5 bases, with 7 bases left between them. The CDR3 region is CASSTDHNSPLHF. For the CDR3, the DNA is TGTGCCAGCAGCACGGACCATAATTCACCCCTCCACTTT.

This clone was counted a single time. The rearrangement joins TRBV6-5 to TRBJ1-2; TRBD1 matches at 8 bases. The CDR3 is 13 residues long. Germline V gene data show CDR1 as MNHEY and CDR2 as SVGAGI. V trimming: 6 bases; J trimming: 8 bases; junction bases outside the gene matches: 8. CDR3 nucleotides: TGTGCCAGCAGATGGAGACAGGGGTACGGCTACACCTTC. Its protein is CASRWRQGYGYTF.

Only one count was recorded for this clone. The rearrangement uses TRBV6-5 and TRBJ1-5, with D hard to call. Trimming took 6 bases from V and 5 from J, leaving 11 bases between them. Germline assignment: CDR1 MNHEY and CDR2 SVGAGI. CDR3 length: 13 amino acids. DNA of the CDR3: TGTGCCAGCAGAAGGGAGCCCGATCAGCCCCAGCATTTT. Translated: CASRREPDQPQHF.

The V call is TRBV9, the J call TRBJ2-7; TRBD1 matches at 8 bases. This CDR3 contains 14 residues. CDR1 is SGDLS and CDR2 is YYNGEE in the germline V gene. J was trimmed by 3 bases and V by 0 bases; bases with no gene match: 2. CDR3 amino acids: CASSVGDRGYEQYF. The CDR3 region has the DNA TGTGCCAGCAGCGTAGGTGACAGGGGCTACGAGCAGTACTTC.

The chain recombines TRBV30 with TRBJ2-4, with D possibly being TRBD1 (6 bases). The V gene's germline CDR1 is GTSNPN and CDR2 SVGIG (reference sequence). With 0 bases removed from V and 8 bases from J, the gap between germline ends came to 11 bases. This CDR3 comprises 13 residues. CDR3 DNA: TGTGCCTGGAGTGTAGTGGGGGCGGACATTCAGTACTTC. It codes for CAWSVVGADIQYF.

This clone came up a few times. CDR3 protein: CASSSGVRAGDTQYF. The CDR3 region has the DNA TGTGCCAGCAGCAGTGGGGTGCGAGCGGGGGATACGCAGTATTTT. The chain couples TRBV14 to TRBJ2-3; TRBD2 matches at 7 bases. V was pared by 5 bases and J by 6 bases, with 11 bases of the junction left unmatched. Germline V CDR1 and CDR2: SGHDN, FVKESK. This CDR3 is built from 15 residues.

Comments on this clone: The same CDR3 is also encoded by other DNA sequences in this sample. For the CDR3, the DNA is TGTGCCAGCAGTTTCGGACAGGACTACGAGCAGTACTTC. This codes for CASSFGQDYEQYF. The chain has TRBV12-3 or TRBV12-4 and TRBJ2-7; 7 nucleotides agree with TRBD1. V lost 3 bases and J lost 3; bases outside the gene matches: 2. The CDR3 runs to 13 residues.